What follows are 25 T cell receptor beta chains derived from one specimen sequenced in a study of T-cell reconstitution after alpha-beta-depleted transplantation in children (dated by TCRdb to the mid-2010s). The library was built by means of PCR. The run used an Illumina HiSeq 2500. Molecular barcoding was employed in the preparation of TCR libraries, with unique molecular identifiers being used to normalize TCRbeta repertoire quantification. The raw public reads went through TCRdb reprocessing: fastp at Q25, MiXCR clone calling, in-frame beta chains kept. All rows with the same CDR3 protein become a single entry with the most common DNA and genes. This sample lists approximately 200,000 distinct CDR3 sequences; just over 14% were detected once. The top ten hold approximately 13% of the sample. The sequenced sample was PBMCs from the stem cell graft donor, obtained from the stem cell graft. The receptor set was obtained from a human donor who donated a stem cell graft to a child with acute lymphoblastic leukemia.

This clonotype was seen repeatedly, ten times or more. This chain's CDR3 is CATSTPGDTGELFF. The CDR3 nucleotides read TGTGCCACCAGCACGCCCGGCGACACCGGGGAGCTGTTTTTT. This chain connects TRBV24-1 to TRBJ2-2; no clear D. The CDR3 covers 14 residues. Germline V gene lookup returns CDR1 KGHDR and CDR2 SFDVKD. V lost 7 bases and J 3 bases, leaving 11 bases between the germline ends.

This clonotype has only a few counts. The DNA for the CDR3 is TGCGCCAGCAGCCGGGACAGGGAGTCGAACACTGAAGCTTTCTTT. This translates into CASSRDRESNTEAFF. The chain links TRBV5-1 to TRBJ1-1; 9 bases line up with TRBD1. J gave up 1 base and V 4 bases, and 5 bases lay outside the gene matches. Germline V gene lookup returns CDR1 SGHRS and CDR2 YFSETQ. The CDR3 is 15 amino acids.

This clonotype was seen ten or more times. Here the CDR3 reads CASSFRGLDEKLFF. The CDR3, as DNA: TGTGCCAGCAGCTTCAGGGGGCTAGATGAAAAACTGTTTTTT. V and J are TRBV7-8 and TRBJ1-4, with 8 bases matching TRBD1. Germline trimming cut 3 bases from V and 6 bases from J; bases unmatched to any gene: 3. CDR1 and CDR2 from the germline V gene are SGHVS and FQNEAQ. This CDR3 has 14 amino acids.

This clonotype has at least ten counts. The V and J genes are TRBV5-1 and TRBJ2-5; the D gene is possibly TRBD2 (6 bases). Trimming took 0 bases from V and 4 from J, leaving 10 bases between them. The germline CDR1 and CDR2 sequences are SGHRS and YFSETQ. The CDR3 is 14 residues long. The CDR3: CASSLDAGRETQYF. The CDR3, as DNA: TGCGCCAGCAGCTTGGATGCGGGGCGAGAGACCCAGTACTTC.

There are many counts of this clonotype. The V and J genes are TRBV20-1 and TRBJ2-7; TRBD2 agrees at 15 bases. The CDR3 contains 13 residues. V gave up 6 bases and J gave up 7 bases; unmatched junction bases: 4. Germline CDR1 and CDR2: DFQATT and SNEGSKA (reference sequence). This CDR3 reads CSAGLAGGLEQYF. The CDR3 nucleotides read TGCAGTGCCGGACTAGCGGGAGGGTTGGAGCAGTACTTC.

The sample holds many counts of this clonotype. The V call is TRBV19, the J call TRBJ2-1, with TRBD2 matching over 8 bases. The germline V gene encodes CDR1 LNHDA and CDR2 SQIVND (reference sequence). The trim removed 8 bases at V and 7 bases at J, leaving 13 bases unmatched. This CDR3 is built from 15 residues. The CDR3: CASLKRAGEGNEQFF. CDR3 bases: TGTGCCAGTCTAAAGAGAGCGGGAGAAGGGAATGAGCAGTTCTTC.

This clonotype was seen ten or more times. V usage is TRBV9 and J usage is TRBJ2-3, with a possible D match to TRBD1 (5 bases). The CDR3 loop spans 14 amino acids. Trimming pared 0 bases from V and 4 bases from J, leaving 9 bases between. Per germline, CDR1 SGDLS and CDR2 YYNGEE. CDR3 amino acids: CASSVGTRADTQYF. The CDR3 DNA reads TGTGCCAGCAGCGTAGGCACCAGGGCAGATACGCAGTATTTT. The entire variable domain, with the rest obtained from reference TRBV9 and TRBJ2-3, is as follows: DSGVTQTPKHLITATGQRVTLRCSPRSGDLSVYWYQQSLDQGLQFLIQYYNGEERAKGNILERFSAQQFPDLHSELNLSSLELGDSALYFCASSVGTRADTQYFGPGTRLTVL.

Ten or more counts support this clonotype. V usage is TRBV12-3 or TRBV12-4 and J usage is TRBJ2-6; no reliable D call. V lost 10 bases, J lost 0 bases, and 10 bases lay in between. The CDR3 is 14 residues long. DNA for the CDR3: TGTGCCACCTGGGAAAGCTCTGGGGCCAACGTCCTGACTTTC. It yields the protein CATWESSGANVLTF.

This clonotype has at least ten counts. This chain joins TRBV5-1 and TRBJ2-1, with 7 positions matching TRBD2. CDR3 length: 15 amino acids. CDR1 and CDR2 from the germline V gene are SGHRS and YFSETQ. After removal of 0 bases from V and 9 bases from J, the junction contained 9 bases not matched to a gene. The DNA for the CDR3 is TGCGCCAGCAGCTTGGGATGGGCGGGAGTCGGTGAGCAGTTCTTC. Its protein product is CASSLGWAGVGEQFF.

The sample holds many counts of this clonotype. This chain's CDR3 is CSARDPGTSGRRDTQYF. Here the CDR3 DNA reads TGCAGTGCTAGAGATCCCGGGACTAGCGGGAGAAGAGATACGCAGTATTTT. The chain employs TRBV20-1 and TRBJ2-3, with 14 bases that match TRBD2. The germline gives CDR1 DFQATT, CDR2 SNEGSKA (reference sequence). The CDR3 has 17 residues. V lost 0 bases, J lost 5 bases, and 7 bases stayed unmatched.

This clonotype has at least ten counts. V usage is TRBV5-6 and J usage is TRBJ2-1; no firm D call. V lost 3 bases to trimming and J lost 4 bases, with 5 bases between them. The CDR3 consists of 12 residues. Per the germline V gene, CDR1 is SGHDT and CDR2 is YYEEEE. CDR3 residues: CASSSIYNEQFF. The CDR3 nucleotides are TGTGCCAGCAGCTCGATTTACAATGAGCAGTTCTTC.

This chain joins TRBV6-5 and TRBJ2-2, with D possibly being TRBD2 (5 bases). CDR1 MNHEY and CDR2 SVGAGI come from the germline V gene. The ends were cut back, 2 bases at V and 6 bases at J, with 7 bases in the middle. The CDR3 is 13 residues long. CDR3: CASSYHGAGELFF. The CDR3 nucleotides are TGTGCCAGCAGTTACCACGGGGCCGGGGAGCTGTTTTTT.

This chain uses TRBV7-8 with TRBJ2-3, with TRBD2 matching over 7 bases. V was clipped by 5 bases and J by 2 bases; unmatched bases: 7. This CDR3 has 15 residues. CDR1 SGHVS and CDR2 FQNEAQ come from the germline V gene. In DNA form, the CDR3 reads TGTGCCAGCAGCCCCAGCGGGGAATTCACAGATACGCAGTATTTT. Translating gives CASSPSGEFTDTQYF.

This clonotype was counted a few times. The gene calls are TRBV29-1 and TRBJ2-7; 12 bases are a match to TRBD2. Germline V CDR1 and CDR2: SQVTM, ANQGSEA. V was pared by 7 bases and J by 6 bases, with 16 bases of the junction left unmatched. This CDR3 comprises 16 residues. The CDR3 coding sequence is TGCAGCGGCACGACCGGGACTAGCGGGTCGCCCGCCGAGCAGTACTTC. This sequence encodes CSGTTGTSGSPAEQYF.

This clonotype showed up many times. The V call is TRBV6-5, the J call TRBJ2-7; 14 positions agree with TRBD2. Germline values: CDR1 MNHEY, CDR2 SVGAGI. The CDR3 length is 16 residues. Trimming removed 2 bases from V and 2 bases from J; junction bases left unmatched: 2. The CDR3 nucleotides read TGTGCCAGCAGTTACCTGACTAGCGGGAGGGCCTACGAGCAGTACTTC. Amino acids: CASSYLTSGRAYEQYF.

This clonotype was counted many times. The gene calls are TRBV20-1 and TRBJ1-2, with no clear D. Germline V gene data show CDR1 as DFQATT and CDR2 as SNEGSKA (reference sequence). There are 14 residues in the CDR3. V dropped 3 bases and J dropped 1 base, with 12 bases sitting between them. CDR3 coding DNA: TGCAGTGCTAGTCAGCAGGCCGTTAACTATGGCTACACCTTC. Residues: CSASQQAVNYGYTF.

Notes on this clonotype: It may be a read error: a sequence one base away is much more abundant. The chain couples TRBV4-2 to TRBJ2-1; the D gene could be TRBD1 or TRBD2 (6 bases each). In germline, CDR1 is LGHNA, CDR2 YNFKEQ. V gave up 2 bases and J gave up 5 bases, with 13 bases separating them. The CDR3 covers 15 residues. In DNA form, the CDR3 reads TGTGCCAGCAGCCAAAGGGGGGAGGCGGACAATGAGCAGTTCTTC. As protein: CASSQRGEADNEQFF.

This clonotype was observed many times. The chain recombines TRBV5-1 with TRBJ2-1; 8 bases align to TRBD2. The CDR3 is made up of 16 amino acids. The V and J ends lost 4 bases and 7 bases, in that order; junction bases with no gene match: 13. The germline V gene has CDR1 SGHRS and CDR2 YFSETQ. CDR3 residues: CASSRSAGEQWNEQFF. The CDR3 DNA sequence: TGCGCCAGCAGCCGTTCAGCGGGAGAGCAATGGAATGAGCAGTTCTTC.

This clonotype has at least ten counts. The chain carries TRBV7-2 and TRBJ1-2, with D tentatively TRBD1 (5 bases). V was clipped by 3 bases and J by 5 bases, with 10 bases between them. The CDR3 sequence is 13 residues long. The germline V gene encodes CDR1 SGHTA and CDR2 FQGNSA. The CDR3 bases are TGTGCCAGCAGCTTCAGACAGATGTATGGCTACACCTTC. Translated: CASSFRQMYGYTF.

The V and J genes are TRBV5-1 and TRBJ2-1; 9 nucleotides match TRBD2. V was clipped by 6 bases and J by 2 bases; unmatched bases: 6. The CDR3 has 15 amino acids. The V gene's germline CDR1 is SGHRS and CDR2 YFSETQ. The CDR3 reads CASNLGLATYNEQFF. CDR3 DNA sequence: TGCGCCAGCAACCTCGGACTAGCGACCTACAATGAGCAGTTCTTC.

This clonotype came up a few times. The CDR3 loop is CASSGGTGGAEQYF. Written as DNA, the CDR3 is TGTGCCAGCAGTGGGGGGACAGGGGGCGCCGAGCAGTACTTC. The chain links TRBV6-1 to TRBJ2-7, with TRBD1 identical over 12 bases. The V segment lost 4 bases and the J segment 6 bases; nucleotides outside the gene matches: 4. Germline CDR1 reads MNHNS; CDR2 reads SASEGT. This CDR3 is 14 amino acids long.

The chain recombines TRBV5-1 with TRBJ2-7; no clear D gene. Germline V lookup: CDR1 SGHRS, CDR2 YFSETQ. The CDR3 is made up of 17 amino acids. V lost 0 bases and J 3 bases, leaving 19 bases between the germline ends. The CDR3 protein is CASSLALVSALVYEQYF. The CDR3 region has the DNA TGCGCCAGCAGCTTGGCCCTAGTCTCAGCTCTTGTCTACGAGCAGTACTTC.

The genes are TRBV6-1 and TRBJ2-4, with 11 bases identical to TRBD2. The V gene end was trimmed by 6 bases and the J gene end by 0 bases; junction bases not matched to a gene: 1. CDR1 is MNHNS and CDR2 is SASEGT in the germline V gene. The CDR3 loop spans 15 amino acids. The CDR3 is CASRLAGGAKNIQYF. CDR3 coding DNA: TGTGCCAGCAGGCTAGCGGGAGGAGCCAAAAACATTCAGTACTTC.

This clonotype was observed at least ten times. The chain joins TRBV6-5 to TRBJ1-3; no clear D gene. V dropped 2 bases and J dropped 0 bases, with 5 bases sitting between them. Germline values: CDR1 MNHEY, CDR2 SVGAGI. The CDR3 has 14 amino acids. CDR3 protein: CASSYGNSGNTIYF. Here the CDR3 DNA reads TGTGCCAGCAGTTACGGGAACTCTGGAAACACCATATATTTT.

This clonotype was observed many times. V is TRBV5-1 and J is TRBJ2-5; D uncertain. There are 13 residues in the CDR3. Trimming took off 4 bases at V and 4 bases at J, with 11 bases between the two ends. Germline V lookup: CDR1 SGHRS, CDR2 YFSETQ. Here the CDR3 DNA reads TGCGCCAGCAGCATACGTGTTAGAGAGACCCAGTACTTC. Residues: CASSIRVRETQYF.